These T cell receptor beta chains were read from a single sample in a study of early stage breast cancer tumors. Profiling relied on immunoSEQ multiplex PCR, and the TCRdb table lists in-frame clones only, not all of them. The table records roughly 5,400 clones, roughly 64% of them present only once. Sequencing used breast tumor tissue. These receptors originate from a person aged 45 to 59 with breast cancer. The conserved cysteine and the conserved F or W are not part of the CDR3 here.

v_gene: TRBV2
j_gene: TRBJ2-1
len: 19
CDR3aa: ASTHSQVSLPWGGQDNEQF

v_gene: TRBV9
j_gene: TRBJ2-3
len: 11
CDR3aa: ASRGQGTDTQY

v_gene: TRBV7-2
j_gene: TRBJ1-1
len: 13
CDR3aa: ASSLVGTGNTEAF

v_gene: TRBV5-1
j_gene: TRBJ2-3
len: 15
CDR3aa: ASSSGTGATSTDTQY

v_gene: TRBV7-8
j_gene: TRBJ1-2
len: 15
CDR3aa: ASSPREVDRTFRGYT

v_gene: TRBV19
j_gene: TRBJ2-5
len: 11
CDR3aa: ASGGADKETQY

v_gene: TRBV5-5
j_gene: TRBJ1-3
len: 12
CDR3aa: ASSLKGDWNTIY

v_gene: TRBV5-4
j_gene: TRBJ1-2
len: 12
CDR3aa: ASSPTGSNYGYT

v_gene: TRBV5-1
j_gene: TRBJ1-1
len: 11
CDR3aa: ASSLNTNTEAF

v_gene: TRBV29-1
j_gene: TRBJ2-3
len: 11
CDR3aa: SINRPGTDTQY

v_gene: TRBV5-1
j_gene: TRBJ1-2
len: 13
CDR3aa: ASSATGGVKGGYT

v_gene: TRBV9
j_gene: TRBJ2-7
len: 14
CDR3aa: ASSVAAGDMGYEQY

v_gene: TRBV19
j_gene: TRBJ2-3
len: 13
CDR3aa: ASSSPGGNTDTQY

v_gene: TRBV5-1
j_gene: TRBJ2-2
len: 18
CDR3aa: ASSLALFCGREANTGELF

v_gene: TRBV5-1
j_gene: TRBJ2-7
len: 13
CDR3aa: ASSPGGGKSYEQY

v_gene: TRBV7-3
j_gene: TRBJ2-2
len: 11
CDR3aa: ASSLPSTGELF

v_gene: TRBV9
j_gene: TRBJ2-3
len: 11
CDR3aa: ASSVGGTDTQY

v_gene: TRBV6-6
j_gene: TRBJ1-5
len: 11
CDR3aa: ASKQGLNQPQH

v_gene: TRBV7-2
j_gene: TRBJ2-1
len: 15
CDR3aa: ASSPRTSGRGYNEQF

v_gene: TRBV7-8
j_gene: TRBJ1-1
len: 14
CDR3aa: ASSIGGFGDKTEAF

v_gene: TRBV11-3
j_gene: TRBJ2-7
len: 15
CDR3aa: ASSSPRGSGLTYEQY

v_gene: TRBV27
j_gene: TRBJ2-1
len: 11
CDR3aa: ASRPSSYNEQF

v_gene: TRBV18
j_gene: TRBJ2-7
len: 10
CDR3aa: ASSPEGYEQY

v_gene: TRBV2
j_gene: TRBJ1-1
len: 11
CDR3aa: ASSDERNTEAF

v_gene: TRBV19
j_gene: TRBJ2-5
len: 12
CDR3aa: ASSAASGVETQY

v_gene: TRBV7-9
j_gene: TRBJ2-1
len: 14
CDR3aa: ASSPPGDRENNEQF

v_gene: TRBV30
j_gene: TRBJ2-3
len: 14
CDR3aa: AWSVRGSVKSGTQY

v_gene: TRBV19
j_gene: TRBJ2-3
len: 12
CDR3aa: ASSIAGGTDTQY

v_gene: TRBV7-2
j_gene: TRBJ1-1
len: 12
CDR3aa: ASSLDQINTEAF

v_gene: TRBV7-2
j_gene: TRBJ2-7
len: 11
CDR3aa: ASSFVGDGGQY